What follows is one T cell receptor beta chain and its context. Antigen specificity is unknown. Germline trimming cut 5 bases from V and 4 bases from J; bases unmatched to any gene: 4. Per germline, CDR1 SGHTA and CDR2 FQGNSA. This CDR3 is built from 15 residues. The source of the sample is a study of cytomegalovirus exposure and HLA in healthy donors. Study context: A data release that came early held some 79 million unique TCRs from HLA-typed donors.

Study observations and caveats: Listed as cytomegalovirus-associated were 150 to 200 TCR beta chains.

The PCR used 60 Vbeta and 13 Jbeta primers. Authors' analysis steps: The count from a later analysis was tens of millions of unique TCR beta chains, approximately 9.9 million of them shared. Using immunoSEQ multiplex PCR, the repertoire was profiled, and TCRdb retains in-frame clones only, with some absent. V, J and clone size derive from that table, while D and trimming were established from the DNA sequence. Here the sample spans approximately 200,000 clones, less than 85% being singletons. This TCR was sampled from a girl between 10 and 17 years old in good health and CMV-seropositive. The chain has TRBV7-2 and TRBJ1-5; 11 bases are a match to TRBD1. Input material: PBMCs. The CDR3 reads CASSTGQGANQPQHF. CDR3 DNA: TGTGCCAGCAGCACCGGACAGGGGGCGAATCAGCCCCAGCATTTT.